This TCR beta chain was retrieved from a study of blood T cell repertoires in COVID-19. Study context: Acute and convalescent COVID-19 samples came from the United States, Italy and Spain. PBMCs, B-cell-depleted T cells, or T cells provided the cDNA or gDNA that made up the material.

After removal of 3 bases from V and 7 bases from J, the junction contained 5 bases not matched to a gene. This CDR3 has 14 residues. The germline CDR1 and CDR2 sequences are SGHDT and YYEEEE. Methods used by the authors: Reference gene primer amplification yielded estimated nucleated cell counts. Clones were read by immunoSEQ multiplex PCR, and TCRdb kept only the in-frame ones, dropping some. V, J and clone size derive from that table, while D and trimming were established from the DNA sequence. Of some 220,000 clones in the sample, about 78% were seen once. This clone was seen a handful of times. The sequence derives from a woman between 65 and 79 years old with acute or convalescent COVID-19. Sequences were obtained from peripheral blood. The chain uses TRBV5-6 and TRBJ2-1, with TRBD1 matching over 9 bases. CDR3 loop: CASSSDRGLNEQFF. The CDR3 nucleotides read TGTGCCAGCAGCTCTGACAGGGGGTTGAATGAGCAGTTCTTC.